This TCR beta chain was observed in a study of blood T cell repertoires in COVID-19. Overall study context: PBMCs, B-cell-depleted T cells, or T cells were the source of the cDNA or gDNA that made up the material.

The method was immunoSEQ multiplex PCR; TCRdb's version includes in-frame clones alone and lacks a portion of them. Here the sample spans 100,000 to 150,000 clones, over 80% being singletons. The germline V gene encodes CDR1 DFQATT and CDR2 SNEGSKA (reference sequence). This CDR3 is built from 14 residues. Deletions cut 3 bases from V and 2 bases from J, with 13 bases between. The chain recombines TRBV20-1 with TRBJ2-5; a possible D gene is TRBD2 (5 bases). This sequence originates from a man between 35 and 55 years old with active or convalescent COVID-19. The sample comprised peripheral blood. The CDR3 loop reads CSASKTKQQETQYF. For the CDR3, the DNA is TGCAGTGCTAGTAAGACTAAACAACAAGAGACCCAGTACTTC.